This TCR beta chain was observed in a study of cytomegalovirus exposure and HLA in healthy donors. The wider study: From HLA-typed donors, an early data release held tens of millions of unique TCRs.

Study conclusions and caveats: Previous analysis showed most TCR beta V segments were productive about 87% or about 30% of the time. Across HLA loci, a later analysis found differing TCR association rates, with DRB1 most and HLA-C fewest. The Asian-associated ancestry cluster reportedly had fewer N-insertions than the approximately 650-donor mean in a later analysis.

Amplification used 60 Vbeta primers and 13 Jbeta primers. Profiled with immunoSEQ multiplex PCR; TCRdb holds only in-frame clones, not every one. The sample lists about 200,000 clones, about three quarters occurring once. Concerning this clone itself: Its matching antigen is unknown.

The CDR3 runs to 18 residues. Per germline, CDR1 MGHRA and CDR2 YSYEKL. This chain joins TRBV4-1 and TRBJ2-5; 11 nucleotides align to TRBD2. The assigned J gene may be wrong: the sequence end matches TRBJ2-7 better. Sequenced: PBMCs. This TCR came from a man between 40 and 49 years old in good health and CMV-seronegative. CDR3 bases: TGCGCCAGCAGCCACCGTTCCTTAGCGGGAGGGCCTTCCTACGAGCAGTACTTC. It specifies CASSHRSLAGGPSYEQYF.